Listed here are 22 T cell receptor beta chains from one sample, sequenced in a study of blood T cell repertoires in COVID-19 (TCRdb year 2020). To prepare the library, the immunoSEQ multiplex PCR assay was applied. Not all clones reach the TCRdb copy of this immuneACCESS table, which keeps in-frame sequences only. Checked studies attribute under half of the gap to unresolved V genes and leave the rest unexplained. The sample table lists 170,000 or so clones, around 87% of them with a count of one. The ten largest make up about 6.3% of the sample. Sequences were obtained from PBMCs or T cells enriched from blood (not recorded which). Receptors originate from a woman aged 45-60 years who had recovered from COVID-19.

The chain uses TRBV4-3 and TRBJ2-1, with D perhaps matching TRBD2 (5 bases). Germline assignment: CDR1 LGHNA and CDR2 YSLEER. The CDR3 contains 15 residues. V was trimmed by 1 base and J by 10 bases, leaving 17 bases between them. CDR3 bases: TGCGCCAGCAGCCAAGTGTTAGGACCGGGGATCGAGCAGTTCTTC. It is translated as CASSQVLGPGIEQFF.

This clone was observed a single time. The chain is built from TRBV7-9 and TRBJ2-3; 9 bases are shared with TRBD2. This CDR3 contains 16 residues. CDR1 and CDR2 from the germline V gene are SEHNR and FQNEAQ (reference sequence). V lost 1 base and J lost 2; bases outside the gene matches: 4. CDR3 DNA: TGTGCCAGCAGCTTAGGGCGGGGGGGACTCACAGATACGCAGTATTTT. It specifies CASSLGRGGLTDTQYF.

CDR3 residues: CASSPQVASGYTGELFF. The CDR3 nucleotides are TGTGCCAGCAGCCCGCAGGTGGCTAGCGGTTACACCGGGGAGCTGTTTTTT. The chain couples TRBV9 to TRBJ2-2; 7 bases are shared with TRBD2. The junction had 12 bases not matched to a gene; V was cut back by 4 bases and J by 3 bases. Germline CDR1 and CDR2: SGDLS and YYNGEE. This CDR3 is 17 amino acids long.

The CDR3 spells CASSFQTAAVGEAFF. The CDR3 DNA is TGTGCCAGCAGTTTCCAAACAGCGGCAGTGGGTGAAGCTTTCTTT. The V and J genes are TRBV27 and TRBJ1-1, with D uncertain. The V gene lost 3 bases and the J gene lost 7 bases, with 18 bases spanning the gap. CDR3 length: 15 amino acids. Germline CDR1 and CDR2: MNHEY and SMNVEV (reference sequence).

The rearrangement links TRBV9 to TRBJ2-7; 11 nucleotides align to TRBD2. Germline V gene sequence: CDR1 SGDLS, CDR2 YYNGEE. CDR3 size: 19 residues. Trimming at V came to 4 bases and at J to 2 bases, leaving 17 bases not matched to a gene. As DNA, the CDR3 is TGTGCCAGCAGCCCTGGGACTAGCGGAGTAGGCCGCCTAACCTACGAGCAGTACTTC. Amino acids: CASSPGTSGVGRLTYEQYF.

The chain has TRBV27 and TRBJ2-3, with a weak D call TRBD1 (5 bases). The CDR3 loop spans 13 amino acids. Trimming left V 2 bases short and J 6 bases short, with 9 bases between. CDR1 MNHEY and CDR2 SMNVEV come from the germline V gene (reference sequence). The CDR3 is CASSLQAGDTQYF. For the CDR3, the DNA is TGTGCCAGCAGTTTACAGGCAGGGGATACGCAGTATTTT.

This clone was counted only a few times. The rearrangement joins TRBV7-9 to TRBJ1-2, with 7 positions matching TRBD1. The germline gives CDR1 SEHNR, CDR2 FQNEAQ (reference sequence). The CDR3 loop spans 17 amino acids. The trim removed 5 bases at V and 1 base at J, leaving 13 bases unmatched. The CDR3 loop reads CASSGMIGRGLNYGYTF. In DNA form, the CDR3 reads TGTGCCAGCAGCGGGATGATTGGTAGGGGGCTTAACTATGGCTACACCTTC.

This clone was picked up a small number of times. The rearrangement links TRBV19 to TRBJ1-2; 7 bases map to TRBD1. The CDR3 consists of 12 residues. V shed 8 bases, J shed 3 bases, and the junction held 3 bases outside the gene matches. Germline V gene data show CDR1 as LNHDA and CDR2 as SQIVND (reference sequence). This CDR3 is CASGDRYYGYTF. The CDR3 nucleotides are TGTGCCAGTGGGGACAGATACTATGGCTACACCTTC.

This chain links TRBV7-9 with TRBJ1-1, with a tentative D call TRBD1 (6 bases). Trimming pared 3 bases from V and 5 bases from J, leaving 13 bases between. The CDR3 is 14 amino acids. The V gene's germline CDR1 is SEHNR and CDR2 FQNEAQ (reference sequence). CDR3 amino acids: CASSLTRGGTEAFF. The CDR3 DNA reads TGTGCCAGCAGCTTGACCAGGGGAGGGACTGAAGCTTTCTTT.

J is TRBJ2-7 and V is TRBV6-6, with D possibly matching TRBD1 (6 bases). Germline CDR1 reads MNHNY; CDR2 reads SVGAGI (reference sequence). The V end was cut by 6 bases, the J end by 7 bases, with 19 bases between. This CDR3 region has 14 residues. The CDR3 DNA reads as TGTGCCAGCAGCGACGAGACCAGGGGCCTGGAGCAGTACTTC. It codes for CASSDETRGLEQYF.

This clone was seen a single time. The chain uses TRBV2 and TRBJ1-2; 7 bases agree with TRBD1. The germline gives CDR1 SNHLY, CDR2 FYNNEI. The CDR3 has 15 residues. After removal of 6 bases from V and 5 bases from J, the junction contained 12 bases not matched to a gene. As DNA, the CDR3 is TGTGCCAGCAGCCCTAACCTTCCGGGACAGTATGGCTACACCTTC. Protein product: CASSPNLPGQYGYTF.

The chain combines TRBV2 with TRBJ1-1; TRBD1 aligns across 7 bases. The CDR3 sequence is 14 residues long. V lost 6 bases and J lost 6; bases outside the gene matches: 10. The germline V gene has CDR1 SNHLY and CDR2 FYNNEI. The CDR3 bases are TGTGCCAGCAGGAAGACAGGGATGGACGCTGAAGCTTTCTTT. Translation gives CASRKTGMDAEAFF.

The sample holds a few counts of this clone. This chain connects TRBV29-1 to TRBJ1-2; 9 nucleotides agree with TRBD1. V shed 5 bases, J shed 4 bases, and the junction held 8 bases outside the gene matches. CDR1 is SQVTM, CDR2 ANQGSEA, per germline. This CDR3 is built from 14 residues. Here the CDR3 DNA reads TGCAGCGTTAGACAGGGGGACGGCCCCTATGGCTACACCTTC. Its protein product is CSVRQGDGPYGYTF.

This chain links TRBV4-2 with TRBJ2-1; 10 positions match TRBD2. CDR3 length: 19 amino acids. Germline V gene data show CDR1 as LGHNA and CDR2 as YNFKEQ. J was trimmed by 2 bases and V by 1 base; bases with no gene match: 11. The CDR3 sequence is CASSQGASGGAGAYNEQFF. The CDR3 DNA sequence: TGTGCCAGCAGCCAAGGGGCCAGCGGGGGGGCCGGCGCCTACAATGAGCAGTTCTTC.

J is TRBJ2-2 and V is TRBV6-2 or TRBV6-3, with 11 positions matching TRBD2. Trimming removed 6 bases from V and 7 bases from J; junction bases left unmatched: 13. In germline, CDR1 is MNHEY, CDR2 SVGEGT. This CDR3 has 17 residues. The CDR3 sequence is CASSVLIAGGPIGELFF. DNA for the CDR3: TGTGCCAGCAGCGTCCTCATAGCGGGGGGGCCTATCGGGGAGCTGTTTTTT.

The chain couples TRBV19 to TRBJ2-7; 7 bases are shared with TRBD1. Trimming removed 5 bases from V and 0 bases from J; junction bases left unmatched: 4. CDR3 size: 14 residues. The germline CDR1 and CDR2 sequences are LNHDA and SQIVND (reference sequence). As DNA, the CDR3 is TGTGCCAGTAGTTTGACAGGGAACTCCTACGAGCAGTACTTC. Translated: CASSLTGNSYEQYF.

This clone showed up just a few times. The DNA for the CDR3 is TGTGCCAGCAGTTACTCCCCGGACACCGGGGAGCTGTTTTTT. This translates into CASSYSPDTGELFF. The chain uses TRBV6-2 or TRBV6-3 and TRBJ2-2; no clear D. This CDR3 has 14 amino acids. Trimming removed 0 bases at V and 3 bases at J, with 5 bases between. Germline CDR1 MNHEY, CDR2 SVGEGT.

This sequence joins TRBV4-3 and TRBJ2-7; no definite D call. The CDR3 loop spans 13 amino acids. Germline V gene data show CDR1 as LGHNA and CDR2 as YSLEER. Deletions cut 0 bases from V and 9 bases from J, with 12 bases between. CDR3 sequence (DNA): TGCGCCAGCAGCCAAGATGCCCGGTCGAGGCAGTACTTC. Its translation: CASSQDARSRQYF.

This clone has only one observation. V is TRBV19 and J is TRBJ2-1; unclear D gene. Germline V lookup: CDR1 LNHDA, CDR2 SQIVND (reference sequence). This CDR3 region has 15 residues. V was shortened by 8 bases and J by 0 bases, with 14 bases between the two germline ends. The CDR3 nucleotides read TGTGCCAGTTCGTCGAACCCGAGCTCCTACAATGAGCAGTTCTTC. This codes for CASSSNPSSYNEQFF.

This chain uses TRBV4-2 with TRBJ1-2; D not resolved. The CDR3 totals 15 residues. Trimming removed 2 bases from V and 4 bases from J, with 14 bases in between. CDR1 and CDR2 from the germline V gene are LGHNA and YNFKEQ. CDR3 sequence: CASSQTAIAPYGYTF. The CDR3 nucleotides read TGTGCCAGCAGCCAAACAGCAATCGCCCCCTATGGCTACACCTTC.

This clone was observed once. The chain joins TRBV19 to TRBJ1-2, with 7 bases that match TRBD1. This CDR3 has 13 amino acids. V lost 6 bases to trimming and J lost 3 bases; unmatched junction nucleotides: 4. Germline V lookup: CDR1 LNHDA, CDR2 SQIVND (reference sequence). Written as DNA, the CDR3 is TGTGCCAGTAGGCCGACAGGGTACTATGGCTACACCTTC. It yields the protein CASRPTGYYGYTF.

CDR3 in DNA: TGTGCCAGCAGCGTAGATTCAGGAAGCAATCAGCCCCAGCATTTT. This encodes CASSVDSGSNQPQHF. The gene calls are TRBV9 and TRBJ1-5; no clear D. CDR3 size: 15 residues. Per the germline V gene, CDR1 is SGDLS and CDR2 is YYNGEE. V was pared by 0 bases and J by 1 base, with 8 bases between.